The T cell receptor beta chain described here comes from a study of blood T cell repertoires in COVID-19. Background on the study: Nucleic acid was either cDNA or gDNA, and it came from T cells, B-cell-depleted T cells, or PBMCs.

TCRdb keeps only in-frame clones here, not all; method: immunoSEQ multiplex PCR. Here the sample spans 75,000 to 100,000 clones, roughly 71% being singletons. Germline V gene sequence: CDR1 ENHRY, CDR2 SYGVKD. The V gene end was trimmed by 6 bases and the J gene end by 5 bases; junction bases not matched to a gene: 7. The CDR3 has 14 amino acids. This TCR was sampled from a woman of 80 years or more with acute or convalescent COVID-19. The chain joins TRBV10-3 to TRBJ2-5; 9 bases agree with TRBD1. Sequencing used peripheral blood. The DNA of the CDR3 is TGTGCCATCAGGGGGGACAGGGCAGGGGAGACCCAGTACTTC. It translates to CAIRGDRAGETQYF.